This T cell receptor beta chain originates from a study of type 1 regulatory T cells. Study-wide background: An in vitro protocol generated T-allo10, a Tr1-enriched, alloantigen-specific CD4 T cell product.

This CDR3 spans 13 amino acids. V was shortened by 0 bases and J by 6 bases, with 7 bases between the two germline ends. Germline CDR1 reads SGHDT; CDR2 reads YYEEEE. The graft donor-derived T-allo10 cells reportedly recognize host alloantigens, are anergic, and suppress alloantigen-specifically. In regard to this clonotype: No antigen is known for it.

TCRdb passed the reads through MiXCR, listing each CDR3 protein once. The table records 60,000 to 80,000 distinct CDR3 sequences, around 68% of them present only once. V is TRBV5-6 and J is TRBJ2-1; maybe TRBD1 (6 bases). This TCR was sampled from a human donor in good health. Sequencing was carried out using cultured T cells, either the whole culture or a sorted T cell fraction (not recorded which). The subset here: Tr1-enriched cell product generated in vitro against host alloantigens. The CDR3 sequence: CASSLDRVNEQFF. The CDR3 DNA is TGTGCCAGCAGCTTGGACAGGGTCAATGAGCAGTTCTTC.